This T cell receptor (beta chain) derives from a study of shared T cell receptors in the human thymus. Measured with immunoSEQ multiplex PCR; TCRdb has only the in-frame clones, and not every one. This table has hundreds of thousands of clones, approximately 87% appearing once. Between the trimmed V and J ends, which lost 4 bases and 1 base, there was a span of 16 bases. The CDR3 totals 16 residues. CDR1 is MDHEN and CDR2 is SYDVKM in the germline V gene. The same data also went into a second study, on human thymus T cells. That work states: Immunologically healthy infants in Finland undergoing congenital heart defect surgery were the donors. Thymus tissue for the work was resected from patients undergoing corrective heart surgery. Biased V and J segment usage appeared in thymus and peripheral blood. Thymic repertoires from unrelated individuals overlapped highly, related research reported.

The sequencing input was thymocytes. This TCR derives from a boy younger than two with a congenital heart defect. The J gene is TRBJ2-5, the V gene TRBV28; D may be TRBD2 (6 bases). The CDR3 DNA follows: TGTGCCAGCAGTTGGGGGGAAGGAGTACTCCAAGAGACCCAGTACTTC. Encoded protein: CASSWGEGVLQETQYF.